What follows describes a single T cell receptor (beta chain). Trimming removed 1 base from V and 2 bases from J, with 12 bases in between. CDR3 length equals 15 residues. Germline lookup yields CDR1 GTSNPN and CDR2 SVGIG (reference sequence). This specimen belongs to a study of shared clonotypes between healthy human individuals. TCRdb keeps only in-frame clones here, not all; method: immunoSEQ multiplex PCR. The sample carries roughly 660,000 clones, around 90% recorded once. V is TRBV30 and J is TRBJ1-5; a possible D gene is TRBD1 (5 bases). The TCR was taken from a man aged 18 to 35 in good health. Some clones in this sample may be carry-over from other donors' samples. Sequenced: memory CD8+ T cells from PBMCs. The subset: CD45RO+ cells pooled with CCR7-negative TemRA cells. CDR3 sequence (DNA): TGTGCCTGGAGTGAGGGACCGTGGGGCAATCAGCCCCAGCATTTT. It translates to CAWSEGPWGNQPQHF.